This is a list of T cell receptor beta chains from one sample in a study of CXCR3-negative and CXCR3-positive naive CD8 T cells. Using the 5' RACE reads, TCRdb records one entry per CDR3 protein without DNA. Found here are over 100,000 distinct CDR3 sequences; the top ten clones hold around 0.36%. Source material: naive CXCR3+ CD8+ T cells from blood. The receptors were sampled from a human donor in good health. Some clones in this sample may be carry-over from other donors' samples. The CDR3 runs from the conserved cysteine through the conserved F or W.

j_call: TRBJ2-7; v_call: TRBV20-1; cdr3_aa: CSAGGLAGRYEQYF
j_call: TRBJ2-7; v_call: TRBV30; cdr3_aa: CAWSVSAPYEQYF
j_call: TRBJ2-4; v_call: TRBV19; cdr3_aa: CASSIWGKWGKNIQYF
j_call: TRBJ2-2; v_call: TRBV12-3/TRBV12-4; cdr3_aa: CASDPGIGELFF
j_call: TRBJ2-3; v_call: TRBV11-1; cdr3_aa: CASSPRDGDTDTQYF
j_call: TRBJ1-6; v_call: TRBV7-9; cdr3_aa: CASSLQGVMTLVSPLHF
j_call: TRBJ2-5; v_call: TRBV6-6; cdr3_aa: CASSSGTGLFQETQYF
j_call: TRBJ1-1; v_call: TRBV4-1; cdr3_aa: CASSAYQRNAEAFF
j_call: TRBJ2-7; v_call: TRBV25-1; cdr3_aa: CASSEHDPTAISSYEQYF
j_call: TRBJ2-5; v_call: TRBV12-3/TRBV12-4; cdr3_aa: CASSPYLTGTFKTQYF
j_call: TRBJ2-7; v_call: TRBV28; cdr3_aa: CASSGISSYEQYF
j_call: TRBJ2-1; v_call: TRBV12-3/TRBV12-4; cdr3_aa: CASSVIAGGDEQFF
j_call: TRBJ2-3; v_call: TRBV27; cdr3_aa: CASTSLDSSDTQYF
j_call: TRBJ2-2; v_call: TRBV15; cdr3_aa: CATSRDWNTGELFF
j_call: TRBJ2-7; v_call: TRBV15; cdr3_aa: CATSREWSEGYYEQYF
j_call: TRBJ1-5; v_call: TRBV28; cdr3_aa: CASSLAQNNQPQHF
j_call: TRBJ2-1; v_call: TRBV28; cdr3_aa: CASSLVRMEQFF
j_call: TRBJ2-7; v_call: TRBV11-2; cdr3_aa: CASSTWRGDYEQYF
j_call: TRBJ2-1; v_call: TRBV12-3/TRBV12-4; cdr3_aa: CASSRGPQYNEQFF
j_call: TRBJ2-3; v_call: TRBV7-3; cdr3_aa: CASSSSSSDTQYF
j_call: TRBJ2-5; v_call: TRBV28; cdr3_aa: CASSLFVGAQGTQYF
j_call: TRBJ2-7; v_call: TRBV4-2; cdr3_aa: CASSYKGREADEQYF
j_call: TRBJ2-1; v_call: TRBV15; cdr3_aa: CATSRQLAVSYNEQFF
j_call: TRBJ2-2; v_call: TRBV11-3; cdr3_aa: CASSSTDREIGELFF
j_call: TRBJ2-7; v_call: TRBV14; cdr3_aa: CASSSVYNYEQYF
j_call: TRBJ2-7; v_call: TRBV7-2; cdr3_aa: CASRRLAGAYEQYF
j_call: TRBJ2-1; v_call: TRBV12-3/TRBV12-4; cdr3_aa: CASRDGLAGAYNEQFF
j_call: TRBJ2-3; v_call: TRBV6-5; cdr3_aa: CASSPAGPGLAGGLADTQYF
j_call: TRBJ2-5; v_call: TRBV11-2; cdr3_aa: CASSLGLAGPQETQYF
j_call: TRBJ1-1; v_call: TRBV6-2/TRBV6-3; cdr3_aa: CASSYWDREAEAFF
j_call: TRBJ2-7; v_call: TRBV7-9; cdr3_aa: CASGESDRGLYEQYF
j_call: TRBJ2-3; v_call: TRBV28; cdr3_aa: CASSLVLADTQYF
j_call: TRBJ2-2; v_call: TRBV7-8; cdr3_aa: CASRFPDRVTGELFF
j_call: TRBJ2-1; v_call: TRBV29-1; cdr3_aa: CSLQAAGSSYNEQFF
j_call: TRBJ2-1; v_call: TRBV5-5; cdr3_aa: CASSLILVYNEQFF
j_call: TRBJ2-1; v_call: TRBV29-1; cdr3_aa: CSVEEVGNEQFF
j_call: TRBJ2-1; v_call: TRBV20-1; cdr3_aa: CSALGRLAANNEQFF
j_call: TRBJ1-2; v_call: TRBV7-9; cdr3_aa: CASSFADNYGYTF
j_call: TRBJ2-1; v_call: TRBV4-1; cdr3_aa: CASSQDWAGLYNEQFF
j_call: TRBJ2-7; v_call: TRBV9; cdr3_aa: CASSVEPGWTYEQYF
j_call: TRBJ2-1; v_call: TRBV29-1; cdr3_aa: CSVDLGLAISYNEQFF
j_call: TRBJ2-1; v_call: TRBV29-1; cdr3_aa: CSVEDPGSNWDEQFF
j_call: TRBJ2-7; v_call: TRBV27; cdr3_aa: CASSLYGRAHEQYF
j_call: TRBJ2-1; v_call: TRBV4-1; cdr3_aa: CASSQVRGATYNEQFF
j_call: TRBJ2-5; v_call: TRBV7-9; cdr3_aa: CASSLGLARWEETQYF
j_call: TRBJ1-5; v_call: TRBV19; cdr3_aa: CASSMTRQAFNQPQHF
j_call: TRBJ2-3; v_call: TRBV12-3/TRBV12-4; cdr3_aa: CASSELAADTQYF
j_call: TRBJ2-2; v_call: TRBV7-9; cdr3_aa: CASSLGGGPNTGELFF
j_call: TRBJ1-5; v_call: TRBV28; cdr3_aa: CASNLGPSNQPQHF
j_call: TRBJ2-1; v_call: TRBV20-1; cdr3_aa: CSVRIAGGYNEQLF
j_call: TRBJ2-2; v_call: TRBV4-3; cdr3_aa: CASSWTPGGELFF
j_call: TRBJ2-7; v_call: TRBV20-1; cdr3_aa: CSAPPGPNSYEQYF